Shown below are 9 T cell receptor beta chains from a single sample sequenced in a study of Graves' ophthalmopathy and Graves' hyperthyroidism. RNA transcripts yielded amplified TCR beta CDR3 regions. First-round RT-PCR used HTBI primers; second-round multiplex PCR followed. TCRdb re-called the multiplex PCR reads with MiXCR, one entry per CDR3 protein. The top ten hold approximately 9.8% of the sample, which has roughly 500,000 distinct CDR3 sequences, over 13% seen once. Sequenced input: blood. Receptors originate from a woman aged 25 to 39 with Graves' ophthalmopathy.

This clonotype was seen ten or more times. This chain links TRBV12-3 or TRBV12-4 with TRBJ2-7, with a possible D match to TRBD2 (6 bases). The CDR3 is 15 amino acids. The ends were cut back, 3 bases at V and 7 bases at J, with 19 bases in the middle. Here the CDR3 reads CASSLGGVFGGEQYF. The CDR3 nucleotides read TGTGCCAGCAGTTTGGGCGGGGTCTTCGGAGGGGAGCAGTACTTC.

In its sample, this clonotype was seen many times. The chain employs TRBV20-1 and TRBJ1-6; the match to TRBD1 covers 8 bases. Germline-derived CDR1 and CDR2 are DFQATT and SNEGSKA (reference sequence). The CDR3 has 14 amino acids. The J segment lost 8 bases and the V segment lost 0 bases, leaving 3 bases of the junction unmatched. CDR3 DNA: TGCAGTGCTAGAGAGGACAGGGCTTATTCACCCCTCCACTTT. It codes for CSAREDRAYSPLHF.

This sequence joins TRBV5-5 and TRBJ1-1; a weak D match, TRBD1 (6 bases). CDR1 and CDR2 from the germline V gene are SGHKS and YYEKEE (reference sequence). The V and J ends lost 1 base and 1 base respectively, with 14 bases between them. The CDR3 contains 16 residues. DNA for the CDR3: TGTGCCAGCAGCTTGTGGGCAGGGGAGGCGAACACTGAAGCTTTCTTT. It translates to CASSLWAGEANTEAFF.

J is TRBJ2-7 and V is TRBV20-1; D is uncertain. Per germline, CDR1 DFQATT and CDR2 SNEGSKA (reference sequence). CDR3 length equals 15 residues. The V and J ends lost 6 bases and 2 bases respectively, with 20 bases between them. CDR3 DNA: TGCAGTGCACCGAAGGAGCGAACCCACCCCTACGAGCAGTACTTC. Its translation is CSAPKERTHPYEQYF.

This clonotype appeared a few times. The rearrangement joins TRBV4-1 to TRBJ1-1, with D tentatively TRBD1 (6 bases). This CDR3 contains 16 residues. Germline CDR1 reads MGHRA; CDR2 reads YSYEKL. V was cut by 1 base and J by 1 base, with 13 bases left in between. CDR3 amino acids: CASSQGGGQRNTEAFF. In DNA form, the CDR3 reads TGCGCCAGCAGCCAAGGCGGGGGGCAGCGGAACACTGAAGCTTTCTTT.

The table lists this clonotype with many counts. The J gene is TRBJ1-2, the V gene TRBV11-2; weak D call: TRBD1 (5 bases). The V end was cut by 0 bases, the J end by 6 bases, with 14 bases between. This CDR3 has 15 amino acids. Germline CDR1 is SGHAT and CDR2 is FQNNGV. The CDR3 sequence is CASSLDPSGQDGYTF. In DNA form, the CDR3 reads TGTGCCAGCAGCTTAGATCCCTCGGGGCAAGATGGCTACACCTTC.

This clonotype appeared many times. The chain joins TRBV4-1 to TRBJ2-7, with 7 bases aligning to TRBD1. The CDR3 runs to 13 residues. The junction had 5 bases not matched to a gene; V was cut back by 0 bases and J by 9 bases. CDR1 MGHRA and CDR2 YSYEKL come from the germline V gene. CDR3: CASSQETGTAQYF. The CDR3 DNA follows: TGCGCCAGCAGCCAAGAGACAGGGACCGCGCAGTACTTC.

This clonotype was found many times. CDR3 region: CASSSRSGGRETQYF. The CDR3 bases are TGTGCCAGCAGTTCCAGATCGGGGGGGCGAGAGACCCAGTACTTC. V is TRBV12-3 or TRBV12-4 and J is TRBJ2-5; 8 bases line up with TRBD2. The CDR3 sequence is 15 residues long. The junction had 8 bases not matched to a gene; V was cut back by 4 bases and J by 4 bases.

This clonotype has a count of ten or more. This chain uses TRBV6-5 with TRBJ1-3; no firm D call. Germline V gene lookup returns CDR1 MNHEY and CDR2 SVGAGI. The CDR3 length is 15 residues. Trimming removed 2 bases at V and 0 bases at J, with 8 bases between. CDR3 nucleotide sequence: TGTGCCAGCAGTTACGGGGAGAACTCTGGAAACACCATATATTTT. It is translated as CASSYGENSGNTIYF.